A single T cell receptor (beta chain) is shown here with its context. Its antigen is not known. The data stem from a study of T-cell reconstitution after alpha-beta-depleted transplantation in children. Study-wide results and caveats: As was reported, about two months after transplant, alpha-beta T cells came from several hundred expanded graft clones. Surviving recipient T cells and intrathymic progenitors accounted for some patients' high TCRbeta diversity at day 60. The authors attributed T-cell counts and diversity one year after transplant mostly to newly produced T cells.

A TCRbeta library incorporating unique molecular identifiers was prepared. MiXCR, applied by TCRdb to the PCR reads, yields one record per CDR3 protein. The sample has 500,000 to 650,000 distinct CDR3 sequences, more than 9.5% seen once. This CDR3 spans 15 amino acids. Germline values: CDR1 SGHTA, CDR2 FQGNSA. V lost 1 base and J lost 12, with 19 bases in between. The receptor was derived from a female patient aged 2 to 10 who had a stem cell transplant for aplastic anemia, so the T cells may come from the graft donor. This specimen was PBMCs, mostly from graft donor cells, taken 180 days after TCRalphabeta/CD19-depleted stem cell transplant. The chain combines TRBV7-2 with TRBJ2-1; no firm D call. The CDR3 sequence: CASSLENSPSFGQFF. The CDR3 nucleotides are TGTGCCAGCAGCTTAGAAAATAGCCCCTCCTTCGGGCAGTTCTTC.